One and the same sample provided the 24 T cell receptor beta chains below, sequenced in a study of T cells in women clearing cervical HPV infection. Data came from immunoSEQ multiplex PCR; TCRdb stores just in-frame clones and leaves some out. The repertoire table contains 27,000 or so clones. Sequences were obtained from blood buffy coat. These TCRs come from a woman between 18 and 69 years old with a cervical HPV16 infection that either progressed to CIN3+ or cleared (not recorded which).

With respect to this clone: The read ends 3 residues before the CDR3 terminus; that terminus is restored from the germline J gene. The rearrangement joins TRBV16 to TRBJ2-1, with D possibly matching TRBD2 (5 bases). The ends were cut back, 0 bases at V and 6 bases at J, with 12 bases in the middle. Germline V gene sequence: CDR1 KGHSY, CDR2 FQNENV. CDR3 length equals 15 residues. CDR3 residues: CASSQSPSSGNEQFF. The part of the CDR3 DNA that was read is TGTGCCAGCAGCCAATCACCTAGCTCGGGCAATGAG.

A note on this clone: The read ends 3 residues early relative to the CDR3; the germline J gene fills the gap. This chain uses TRBV12-3 or TRBV12-4 with TRBJ2-3; D might be TRBD2 (5 bases). This CDR3 is built from 16 residues. V dropped 2 bases and J dropped 0 bases, with 12 bases sitting between them. CDR3 DNA (partial): TGTGCCAGCAGTTTACTAAGCGGACCAAGCACAGATACG. Translating gives CASSLLSGPSTDT. In full, the CDR3 reads CASSLLSGPSTDTQYF.

Regarding this clone: The sequence runs out 3 residues before the end of the CDR3; the remainder is reconstructed from the germline J gene. The chain uses TRBV29-1 and TRBJ2-7, with D perhaps assigned TRBD1 or TRBD2 (6 bases each). The CDR3 extends over 13 amino acids. Trimming pared 2 bases from V and 4 bases from J, leaving 12 bases between. CDR1 and CDR2 from the germline V gene are SQVTM and ANQGSEA. The DNA read from the CDR3 is TGCAGCGTTGAAACAGGGAGGCAGTACGAG. This translates into CSVETGRQYE. The entire CDR3 sequence reads CSVETGRQYEQYF.

Turning to this clone: The read falls 3 residues short of the CDR3 end, and the missing part is taken from the germline J gene. This chain connects TRBV5-1 to TRBJ1-1; no reliable D call. Per the germline V gene, CDR1 is SGHRS and CDR2 is YFSETQ. V was trimmed by 0 bases and J by 4 bases, leaving 13 bases between them. This CDR3 is 15 amino acids long. CDR3 in amino acids: CASSLVDVRGTEAFF. The CDR3 bases that were read are TGCGCCAGCAGCTTGGTGGACGTCCGGGGCACTGAA.

As regards this clone: With the read ending 3 residues before the CDR3 end, the germline J gene is used to fill in that end. The rearrangement links TRBV20-1 to TRBJ1-1, with a weak D call TRBD1 (6 bases). V gave up 6 bases and J gave up 0 bases, with 17 bases separating them. Germline CDR1 is DFQATT and CDR2 is SNEGSKA (reference sequence). This CDR3 has 15 amino acids. The CDR3 DNA, read in part, is TGCAGTGCCAGTCCCGGGACAAGGATGAACACTGAA. Translation: CSASPGTRMNTE. In full, the CDR3 reads CSASPGTRMNTEAFF.

Points on this clone: The read ends 3 residues shy of where the CDR3 ends; the end is completed using the germline J gene. V is TRBV18 and J is TRBJ1-2; 8 bases line up with TRBD1. The CDR3 length is 14 residues. CDR1 and CDR2 (germline): KGHSH, LQKENI. CDR3 sequence reads: CASSRTGRKNDYTF. CDR3 DNA, as far as it was read: TGTGCCAGCTCCAGGACAGGGAGGAAAAACGAC.

With respect to this clone: The read halts 3 residues ahead of the CDR3 end, with the missing end drawn from the germline J gene. V is TRBV20-1 and J is TRBJ2-2; D possibly corresponds to TRBD2 (6 bases). This CDR3 has 15 amino acids. Per germline, CDR1 DFQATT and CDR2 SNEGSKA (reference sequence). The CDR3 here is CSARDSGTFNEKLFF. Partial CDR3 DNA: TGCAGTGCTAGAGACTCCGGGACTTTTAATGAAAAG.

Turning to this clone: Relative to the germline gene, one junction end is altered; a read error may explain this. The observed sequence ends 3 residues before the CDR3 terminus, with the missing tail filled in from the germline J gene. Different DNA sequences within this sample yield the same CDR3. The chain recombines TRBV18 with TRBJ1-3, with a weak D call TRBD1 (6 bases). CDR1 and CDR2 (germline): KGHSH, LQKENI. The CDR3 has 13 amino acids. CDR3 DNA, as far as it was read: TGTGCCAGCTTACAGGGAGCTGGAAACACA. Its translation is CASLQGAGNT. The CDR3 reads in full as CASLQGAGNTIYF.

Points on this clone: The observed sequence ends 3 residues before the CDR3 terminus, with the missing tail filled in from the germline J gene. The J gene is TRBJ2-7, the V gene TRBV11-2, with TRBD2 identical over 11 bases. CDR3 length: 15 residues. CDR1 is SGHAT, CDR2 FQNNGV, per germline. V trimming: 6 bases; J trimming: 2 bases; junction bases outside the gene matches: 6. The CDR3 is CASSSTSGIPYEQYF. CDR3 DNA, as far as it was read: TGTGCCAGCAGTTCGACTAGCGGGATCCCCTACGAG.

A remark on this clone: The CDR3 is cut off 3 residues early in the read; its end comes from the germline J gene. The V call is TRBV5-1, the J call TRBJ2-3; a possible D gene is TRBD2 (6 bases). CDR3 length equals 12 residues. Germline V gene data show CDR1 as SGHRS and CDR2 as YFSETQ. CDR3 bases read: TGCGCCAGCAGCTACGGAGGGGAGACG. As protein: CASSYGGET. The whole CDR3 reads CASSYGGETQYF.

Comment on this clone: The read halts 3 residues ahead of the CDR3 end, with the missing end drawn from the germline J gene. The J gene is TRBJ2-1, the V gene TRBV10-3; D possibly corresponds to TRBD1 (5 bases). The germline gives CDR1 ENHRY, CDR2 SYGVKD. Trimming took 7 bases from V and 3 from J, leaving 16 bases between them. The CDR3 extends over 15 amino acids. The sequenced CDR3 bases are TGTGCCATCACCGAGGCAGGTCAGGGCTACAATGAG. This encodes CAITEAGQGYNE. The CDR3 in its entirety is CAITEAGQGYNEQFF.

In regard to this clone: The read finishes 3 residues shy of the CDR3 end, and the germline J gene is used to complete it. The J gene is TRBJ2-5, the V gene TRBV6-2 or TRBV6-3; weak D call: TRBD1 (6 bases). The CDR3 sequence is 14 residues long. Germline CDR1 is MNHEY and CDR2 is SVGEGT. V lost 0 bases and J 7 bases, leaving 12 bases between the germline ends. The CDR3 bases that were read are TGTGCCAGCAGTTACTCGAACAGGGTGGGGACC. It is translated as CASSYSNRVGT. In full, the CDR3 is CASSYSNRVGTQYF.

To note about this clone: One junction end disagrees with the germline gene, perhaps due to a read error. The CDR3 is cut off 3 residues early in the read; its end comes from the germline J gene. The same CDR3 is also encoded by other DNA sequences in this sample. The rearrangement uses TRBV23-1 and TRBJ1-3, with a tentative D call TRBD1 (5 bases). TRBV23-1 is annotated as an ORF whose role is uncertain. The CDR3 loop spans 16 amino acids. The chain's CDR3 is CASSQSPGVIGNTIYF. The sequenced CDR3 bases are TGCGCCAGCAGTCAATCCCCGGGGGTAATCGGAAACACG.

Concerning this clone itself: The junction shows a germline mismatch at one end, possibly a read error. Read coverage stops 3 residues before the CDR3 terminus; the germline J gene supplies the remainder. Different DNA sequences within this sample yield the same CDR3. V and J are TRBV7-2 and TRBJ1-3; D is unresolved. This CDR3 has 13 amino acids. Germline V CDR1 and CDR2: SGHTA, FQGNSA. Partial CDR3 DNA: TGTGCCAGCAGCCTAGGACGGGGAAACACG. Amino acids: CASSLGRGNT. The entire CDR3 sequence reads CASSLGRGNTIYF.

About this clone itself: The read finishes 3 residues shy of the CDR3 end, and the germline J gene is used to complete it. The chain is built from TRBV2 and TRBJ1-5, with a possible D match to TRBD1 (6 bases). Germline V CDR1 and CDR2: SNHLY, FYNNEI. The CDR3 runs to 16 residues. Trimming left V 4 bases short and J 0 bases short, with 13 bases between. CDR3 DNA (partial): TGTGCCAGCAGTGCCGGGACACCTCATAGCAATCAGCCC. This codes for CASSAGTPHSNQP. The complete CDR3 reads CASSAGTPHSNQPQHF.

Of note for this clone: The read terminates 3 residues before the CDR3 end, so the remaining end is supplied by the germline J gene. The J gene is TRBJ2-7, the V gene TRBV4-1; D is possibly TRBD2 (6 bases). The CDR3 loop spans 15 amino acids. Germline-derived CDR1 and CDR2 are MGHRA and YSYEKL. The V end was cut by 0 bases, the J end by 1 base, with 10 bases between. CDR3 amino acids: CASSQEGDFSYEQYF. Incomplete CDR3 DNA: TGCGCCAGCAGCCAAGAGGGGGACTTTTCCTACGAG.

A note on this clone: Sequencing ends 3 residues short of the CDR3 end; the germline J gene provides the rest. The chain links TRBV7-2 to TRBJ2-5; 7 bases map to TRBD2. Trimming removed 6 bases from V and 1 base from J; junction bases left unmatched: 8. The germline V gene encodes CDR1 SGHTA and CDR2 FQGNSA. The CDR3 has 15 amino acids. CDR3 sequence reads: CASSYQRGIQETQYF. The CDR3 bases that were read are TGTGCCAGCAGTTATCAGCGGGGTATCCAAGAGACC.

This CDR3 reads CASSPNRDRVYGYTF. CDR3 DNA, as far as it was read: TGTGCCAGCAGTCCCAACCGGGACAGGGTCTATGGC. J is TRBJ1-2 and V is TRBV11-2, with 9 positions matching TRBD1. The CDR3 end is not reached by the read, which stops 3 residues before it; the germline J gene fills it in. Germline V lookup: CDR1 SGHAT, CDR2 FQNNGV. Trimming removed 6 bases from V and 4 bases from J; junction bases left unmatched: 9. The CDR3 is made up of 15 amino acids.

In the case of this clone: The missing CDR3 end, 3 residues past where the read stops, is filled in from the germline J gene. The chain employs TRBV20-1 and TRBJ2-1; 7 bases map to TRBD2. The CDR3 contains 15 residues. The ends lost 5 bases at V and 2 bases at J; junction bases unmatched: 9. Per the germline V gene, CDR1 is DFQATT and CDR2 is SNEGSKA (reference sequence). CDR3 loop: CSAAAGVITYNEQFF. The CDR3 bases that were read are TGCAGTGCTGCCGCGGGAGTTATCACCTACAATGAG.

With respect to this clone: The read ends 3 residues shy of where the CDR3 ends; the end is completed using the germline J gene. The chain carries TRBV5-1 and TRBJ2-1, with 7 bases that match TRBD1. Germline CDR1 SGHRS, CDR2 YFSETQ. Trimming at V came to 7 bases and at J to 7 bases, leaving 14 bases not matched to a gene. The CDR3 length is 15 residues. The CDR3 loop is CASGTQGTSGNEQFF. The DNA read from the CDR3 is TGCGCCAGCGGAACACAGGGGACCTCAGGTAATGAG.

Notes on this clone: The read stops 3 residues short of the end of the CDR3; the missing end is completed from the germline J gene. V usage is TRBV18 and J usage is TRBJ2-2; 9 positions match TRBD1. CDR1 and CDR2 from the germline V gene are KGHSH and LQKENI. The CDR3 is 17 amino acids. The CDR3 region is CASSSTGGRTYNSPLFF. The sequenced CDR3 bases are TGTGCCAGCTCGTCTACAGGGGGCAGGACCTATAATTCACCG.

Remarks on this clone: The observed sequence ends 3 residues before the CDR3 terminus, with the missing tail filled in from the germline J gene. The rearrangement uses TRBV19 and TRBJ1-2; 8 nucleotides align to TRBD1. This CDR3 has 15 residues. In germline, CDR1 is LNHDA, CDR2 SQIVND (reference sequence). The DNA read from the CDR3 is TGTGCCAGTAGTATAGAGGGGACAGGTGTAGATACC. It specifies CASSIEGTGVDT. From start to end, the CDR3 is CASSIEGTGVDTYTF.

Concerning this clone itself: The DNA ends 3 residues before the CDR3 does, and the rest of the CDR3 is filled in from the germline J gene. This sequence joins TRBV5-1 and TRBJ1-4; 9 bases line up with TRBD1. CDR3 size: 15 residues. The germline V gene encodes CDR1 SGHRS and CDR2 YFSETQ. Unmatched junction bases numbered 10, after V lost 5 bases and J lost 8 bases. The CDR3 is CASRLTGGREEKLFF. The CDR3 DNA, read in part, is TGCGCCAGCAGGTTAACAGGGGGCAGGGAAGAAAAA.

As to this clone: The read halts 3 residues ahead of the CDR3 end, with the missing end drawn from the germline J gene. The chain employs TRBV7-9 and TRBJ2-7; 8 bases map to TRBD1. The CDR3 extends over 12 amino acids. With 5 bases clipped from V and 5 bases from J, the junction kept 2 bases outside the gene matches. Germline V gene sequence: CDR1 SEHNR, CDR2 FQNEAQ (reference sequence). The CDR3: CASSETGDEQYF. CDR3 DNA (partial): TGTGCCAGCAGCGAGACAGGGGACGAG.